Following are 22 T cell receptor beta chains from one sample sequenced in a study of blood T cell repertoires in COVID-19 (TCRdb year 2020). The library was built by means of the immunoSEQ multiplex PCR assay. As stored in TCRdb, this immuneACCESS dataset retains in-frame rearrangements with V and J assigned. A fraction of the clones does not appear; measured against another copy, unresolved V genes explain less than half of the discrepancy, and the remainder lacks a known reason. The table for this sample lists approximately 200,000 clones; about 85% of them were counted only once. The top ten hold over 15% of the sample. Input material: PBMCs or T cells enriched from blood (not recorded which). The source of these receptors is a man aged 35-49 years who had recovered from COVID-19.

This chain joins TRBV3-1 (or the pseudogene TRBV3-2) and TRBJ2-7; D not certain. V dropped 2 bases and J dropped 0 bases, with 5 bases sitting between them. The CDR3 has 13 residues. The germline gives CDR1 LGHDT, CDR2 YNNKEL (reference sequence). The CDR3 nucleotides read TGTGCCAGCAGCCAACATTTCTCCTACGAGCAGTACTTC. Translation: CASSQHFSYEQYF.

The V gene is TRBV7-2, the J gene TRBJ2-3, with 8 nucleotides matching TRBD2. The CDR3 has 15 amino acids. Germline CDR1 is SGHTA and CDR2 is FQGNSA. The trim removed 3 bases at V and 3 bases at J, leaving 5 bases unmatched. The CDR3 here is CASSFQAGETDTQYF. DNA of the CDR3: TGTGCCAGCAGCTTTCAAGCGGGAGAAACAGATACGCAGTATTTT.

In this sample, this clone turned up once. The CDR3 here is CASSWTGDTEAFF. The CDR3, as DNA: TGTGCCAGCAGTTGGACAGGGGATACTGAAGCTTTCTTT. The chain joins TRBV12-3 or TRBV12-4 to TRBJ1-1, with 9 bases fitting TRBD1. Trimming at V came to 4 bases and at J to 5 bases, leaving 2 bases not matched to a gene. This CDR3 has 13 amino acids.

CDR3 loop: CASSNSWTGVEQYF. The CDR3 nucleotides read TGTGCCAGCAGCAACAGCTGGACAGGGGTCGAGCAGTACTTC. The chain carries TRBV7-2 and TRBJ2-7; 9 bases fit TRBD1. The CDR3 consists of 14 residues. Germline CDR1 and CDR2: SGHTA and FQGNSA. V trimming: 5 bases; J trimming: 6 bases; junction bases outside the gene matches: 8.

The CDR3 loop reads CASSLSSAGGSSYNSPLHF. The CDR3 DNA reads as TGTGCCAGCAGCCTAAGCTCCGCAGGGGGAAGCTCCTATAATTCACCCCTCCACTTT. The rearrangement links TRBV7-6 to TRBJ1-6; 7 nucleotides agree with TRBD1. Trimming cost V 5 bases and J 0 bases; bases outside gene matches: 13. This CDR3 comprises 19 residues. CDR1 SGHVS and CDR2 FNYEAQ come from the germline V gene.

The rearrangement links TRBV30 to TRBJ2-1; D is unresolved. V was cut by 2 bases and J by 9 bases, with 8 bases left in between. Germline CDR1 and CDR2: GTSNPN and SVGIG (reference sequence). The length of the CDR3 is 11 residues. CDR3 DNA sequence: TGTGCCTGGAGTTCCACGGGTGAGCAGTTCTTC. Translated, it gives CAWSSTGEQFF.

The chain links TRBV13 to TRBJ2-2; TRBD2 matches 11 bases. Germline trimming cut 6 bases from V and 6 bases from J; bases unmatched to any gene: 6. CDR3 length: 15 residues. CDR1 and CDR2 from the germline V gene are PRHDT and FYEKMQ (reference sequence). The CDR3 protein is CASRQTSGSPGELFF. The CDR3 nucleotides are TGTGCCAGCAGGCAAACTAGCGGGAGCCCCGGGGAGCTGTTTTTT.

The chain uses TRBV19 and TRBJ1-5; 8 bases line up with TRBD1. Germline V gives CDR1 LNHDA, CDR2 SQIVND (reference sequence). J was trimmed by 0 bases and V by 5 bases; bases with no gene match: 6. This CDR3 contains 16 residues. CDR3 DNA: TGTGCCAGTAGTCCCCGGACAGGGAATAGCAATCAGCCCCAGCATTTT. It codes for CASSPRTGNSNQPQHF.

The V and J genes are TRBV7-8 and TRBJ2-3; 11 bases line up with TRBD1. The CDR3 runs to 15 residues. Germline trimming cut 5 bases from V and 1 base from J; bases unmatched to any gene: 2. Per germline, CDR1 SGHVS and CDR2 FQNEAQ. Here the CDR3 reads CASSQDRGRTDTQYF. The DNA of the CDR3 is TGTGCCAGCAGCCAGGACAGGGGGCGCACAGATACGCAGTATTTT.

CDR3 sequence reads: CAWSVGGPYEQYF. CDR3 coding DNA: TGTGCCTGGAGTGTTGGGGGCCCGTACGAGCAGTACTTC. This sequence joins TRBV30 and TRBJ2-7; perhaps TRBD1 as D (6 bases). The germline gives CDR1 GTSNPN, CDR2 SVGIG (reference sequence). This CDR3 has 13 residues. Trimming pared 0 bases from V and 4 bases from J, leaving 10 bases between.

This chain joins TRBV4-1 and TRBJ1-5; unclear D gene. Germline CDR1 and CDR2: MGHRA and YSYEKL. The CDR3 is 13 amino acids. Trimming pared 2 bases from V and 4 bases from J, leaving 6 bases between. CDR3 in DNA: TGCGCCAGCAGCCAATCGGTGAATCAGCCCCAGCATTTT. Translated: CASSQSVNQPQHF.

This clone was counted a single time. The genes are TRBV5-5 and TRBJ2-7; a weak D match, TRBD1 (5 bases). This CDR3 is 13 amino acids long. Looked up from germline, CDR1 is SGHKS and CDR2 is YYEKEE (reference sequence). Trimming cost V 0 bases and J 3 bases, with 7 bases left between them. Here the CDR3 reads CASSLAGIYEQYF. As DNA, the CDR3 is TGTGCCAGCAGCTTGGCAGGGATCTACGAGCAGTACTTC.

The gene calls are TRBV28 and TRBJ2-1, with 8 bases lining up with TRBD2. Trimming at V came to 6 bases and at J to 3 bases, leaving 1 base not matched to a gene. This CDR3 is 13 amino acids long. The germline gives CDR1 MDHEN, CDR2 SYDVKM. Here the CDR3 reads CASRGTSYNEQFF. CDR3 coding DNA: TGTGCCAGCAGAGGGACTAGCTACAATGAGCAGTTCTTC. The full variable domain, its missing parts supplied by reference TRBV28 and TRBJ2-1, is DVKVTQSSRYLVKRTGEKVFLECVQDMDHENMFWYRQDPGLGLRLIYFSYDVKMKEKGDIPEGYSVSREKKERFSLILESASTNQTSMYLCASRGTSYNEQFFGPGTRLTVL.

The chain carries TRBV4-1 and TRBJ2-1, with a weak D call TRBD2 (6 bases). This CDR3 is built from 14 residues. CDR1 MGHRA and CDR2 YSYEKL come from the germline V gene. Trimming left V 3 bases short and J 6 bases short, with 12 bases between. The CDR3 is CASSQLGLANEQFF. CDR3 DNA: TGCGCCAGCAGCCAGCTGGGACTTGCCAATGAGCAGTTCTTC.

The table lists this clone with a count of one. Here the CDR3 DNA reads TGCGCCAGCAGTTCGGCCGGGAGGAACACCGGGGAGCTGTTTTTT. Translation gives CASSSAGRNTGELFF. This rearrangement joins TRBV5-1 to TRBJ2-2; D is possibly TRBD2 (6 bases). V shed 5 bases and J shed 1 base, with 12 bases lying between them. Looked up from germline, CDR1 is SGHRS and CDR2 is YFSETQ. This CDR3 is built from 15 residues.

The CDR3 reads CASSDPNPSQVGYGYTF. The CDR3 DNA reads TGTGCCAGCAGTGACCCGAACCCCTCACAGGTGGGGTATGGCTACACCTTC. The gene calls are TRBV6-1 and TRBJ1-2; TRBD1 might be the D (5 bases). Deletions cut 3 bases from V and 5 bases from J, with 22 bases between. The CDR3 consists of 17 residues. CDR1 is MNHNS, CDR2 SASEGT, per germline.

CDR3 sequence (DNA): TGCAGTGCTAGTAGCGGGGGGTCCGGGAATGAGCAGTTCTTC. Protein sequence: CSASSGGSGNEQFF. The chain joins TRBV20-1 to TRBJ2-1; TRBD2 matches 10 bases. V shed 3 bases, J shed 7 bases, and the junction held 6 bases outside the gene matches. The CDR3 extends over 14 amino acids. Germline V gene data show CDR1 as DFQATT and CDR2 as SNEGSKA (reference sequence).

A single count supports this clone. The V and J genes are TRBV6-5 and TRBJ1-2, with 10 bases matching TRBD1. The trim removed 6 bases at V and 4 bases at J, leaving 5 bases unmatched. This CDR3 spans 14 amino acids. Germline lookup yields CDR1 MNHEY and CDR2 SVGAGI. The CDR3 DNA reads TGTGCCAGCAGGACCGGGACAGGGGTCTATGGCTACACCTTC. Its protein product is CASRTGTGVYGYTF.

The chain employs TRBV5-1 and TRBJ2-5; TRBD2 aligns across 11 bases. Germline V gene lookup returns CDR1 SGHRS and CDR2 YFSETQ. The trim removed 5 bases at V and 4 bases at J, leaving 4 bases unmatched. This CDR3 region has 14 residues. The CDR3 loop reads CASSTSGRRETQYF. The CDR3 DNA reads TGCGCCAGCAGTACTAGCGGGAGAAGAGAGACCCAGTACTTC. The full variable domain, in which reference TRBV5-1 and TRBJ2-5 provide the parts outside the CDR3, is KAGVTQTPRYLIKTRGQQVTLSCSPISGHRSVSWYQQTPGQGLQFLFEYFSETQRNKGNFPGRFSGRQFSNSRSEMNVSTLELGDSALYLCASSTSGRRETQYFGPGTRLLVL.

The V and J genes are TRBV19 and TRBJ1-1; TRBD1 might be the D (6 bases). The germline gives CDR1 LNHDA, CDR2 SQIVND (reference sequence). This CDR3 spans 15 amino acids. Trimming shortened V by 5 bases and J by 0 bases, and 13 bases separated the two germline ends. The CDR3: CASSSRGHVNTEAFF. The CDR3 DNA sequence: TGTGCCAGTAGTTCCAGGGGACACGTGAACACTGAAGCTTTCTTT.

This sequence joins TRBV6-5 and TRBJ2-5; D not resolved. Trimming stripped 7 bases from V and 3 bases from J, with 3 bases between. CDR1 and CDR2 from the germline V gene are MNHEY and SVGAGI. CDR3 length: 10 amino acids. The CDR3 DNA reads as TGTGCCAGCACAGAAGAGACCCAGTACTTC. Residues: CASTEETQYF.

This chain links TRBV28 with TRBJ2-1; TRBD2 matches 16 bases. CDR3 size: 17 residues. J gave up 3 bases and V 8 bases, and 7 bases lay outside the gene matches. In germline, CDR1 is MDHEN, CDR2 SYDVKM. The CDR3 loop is CASRGLAGGPGYNEQFF. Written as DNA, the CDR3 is TGTGCCAGCCGGGGACTAGCGGGAGGGCCAGGCTACAATGAGCAGTTCTTC.